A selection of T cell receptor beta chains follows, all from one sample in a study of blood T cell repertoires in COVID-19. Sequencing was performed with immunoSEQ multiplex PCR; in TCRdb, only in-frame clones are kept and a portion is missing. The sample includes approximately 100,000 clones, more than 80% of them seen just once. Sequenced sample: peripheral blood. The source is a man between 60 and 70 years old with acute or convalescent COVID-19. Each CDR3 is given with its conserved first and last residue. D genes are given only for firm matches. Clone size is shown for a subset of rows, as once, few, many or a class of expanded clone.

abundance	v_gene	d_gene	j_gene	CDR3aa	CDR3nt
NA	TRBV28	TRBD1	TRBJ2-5	CASRPDRGHTEETQYF	TGTGCCAGCAGACCGGACAGGGGGCATACGGAAGAGACCCAGTACTTC
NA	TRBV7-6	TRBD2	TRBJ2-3	CASSFMVGGPPDTQYF	TGTGCCAGCAGCTTTATGGTGGGAGGGCCCCCAGATACGCAGTATTTT
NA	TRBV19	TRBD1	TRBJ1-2	CASSKGSGGLYGYTF	TGTGCCAGTAGTAAGGGGTCAGGGGGCCTCTATGGCTACACCTTC
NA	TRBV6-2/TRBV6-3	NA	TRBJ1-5	CASSLIQGSNQPQHF	TGTGCCAGCAGTTTAATCCAGGGAAGCAATCAGCCCCAGCATTTT
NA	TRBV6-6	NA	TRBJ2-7	CASSPDLARAYEQYF	TGTGCCAGCAGTCCCGATCTAGCGAGGGCCTACGAGCAGTACTTC
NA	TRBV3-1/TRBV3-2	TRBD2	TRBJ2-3	CASSGRAGRTDTQYF	TGTGCCAGCAGCGGGAGGGCGGGCCGCACAGATACGCAGTATTTT
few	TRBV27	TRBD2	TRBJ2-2	CASSVLAGTNTGELFF	TGTGCCAGCAGTGTACTAGCGGGTACGAACACCGGGGAGCTGTTTTTT
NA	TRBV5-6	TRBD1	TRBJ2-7	CASSLVDRAYEQYF	TGTGCCAGCAGCTTGGTGGACAGGGCCTACGAGCAGTACTTC
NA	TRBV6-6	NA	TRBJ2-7	CASSYRGDEQYF	TGTGCCAGCAGTTACCGGGGAGACGAGCAGTACTTC
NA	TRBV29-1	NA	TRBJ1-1	CSAPGSMNTEAFF	TGCAGCGCACCGGGATCGATGAACACTGAAGCTTTCTTT